This T cell receptor (beta chain) was identified in a study of blood T cell repertoires in COVID-19. Study background: The samples span acute and convalescent COVID-19 from the United States, Italy and Spain. In each case, the material was cDNA or gDNA derived from T cells, B-cell-depleted T cells, or PBMCs.

As originally analysed: Reference gene primer amplification yielded estimated nucleated cell counts. Sequencing was performed with immunoSEQ multiplex PCR; in TCRdb, only in-frame clones are kept and a portion is missing. Clone size and V and J calls were adopted from that table, with D and trimming inferred from the DNA. The sample holds nearly 100,000 clones; approximately 88% are singletons and the top ten take 17%. Trimming removed 3 bases from V and 6 bases from J, with 11 bases in between. CDR1 is SNHLY and CDR2 is FYNNEI in the germline V gene. This CDR3 has 13 amino acids. The chain has TRBV2 and TRBJ1-2, with D hard to call. The receptor was derived from an older woman with acute or convalescent COVID-19. The specimen was peripheral blood. The CDR3 DNA reads as TGTGCCAGCAGTGACAGGAAGAGGGATGGCTACACCTTC. This translates into CASSDRKRDGYTF.